This TCR beta chain was captured by sequencing in a study of cytomegalovirus exposure and HLA in healthy donors. The study, taken as a whole, reports: A few of the chains that were CMV-associated were confirmed in vitro to be specific for CMV antigens. When a later analysis compared HLA-associated TCR beta chains with equally common others, the HLA-associated chains turned out to be more clonally expanded and to have lower generation probabilities. Sequencing depth roughly uniform across donors was assumed in presence/absence analyses.

In regard to this clone: The antigen remains unidentified.

PCR primers comprised 60 Vbeta and 13 Jbeta primers. Repertoires were generated with immunoSEQ multiplex PCR, while TCRdb's copy carries only in-frame clones and drops some. The table includes about 160,000 clones, around 72% detected once. This TCR derives from a woman aged 40 to 50 in good health and CMV-seropositive. The sequencing sample was made of PBMCs.

As DNA, the CDR3 is TGTGCCATCAGTGGAACAGGGGCCGCGAACACTGAAGCTTTCTTT. The encoded protein is CAISGTGAANTEAFF. V is TRBV10-3 and J is TRBJ1-1; 7 nucleotides line up with TRBD1. Germline CDR1 and CDR2: ENHRY and SYGVKD. The CDR3 length is 15 residues. Germline trimming cut 4 bases from V and 1 base from J; bases unmatched to any gene: 6.